This is a list of T cell receptor beta chains from one sample in a study of control samples from healthy donors and cancer patients. Sequencing was performed with immunoSEQ multiplex PCR; in TCRdb, only in-frame clones are kept and a portion is missing. The sample lists about 80,000 clones, 75% to 85% occurring once. The source material was PBMCs. Receptors were obtained from a man aged 55 to 70 with head and neck cancer. Both conserved end residues are part of each CDR3. A D gene is named only where the DNA matches it firmly. Rows may omit the clone size; those that give it use once, few, many or a size class.

D,length,V,size,J,CDR3,DNA
TRBD2,15,TRBV6-5,few,TRBJ2-2,CASRGGREATGELFF,TGTGCCAGCAGGGGGGGTCGGGAGGCCACCGGGGAGCTGTTTTTT
-,14,TRBV7-9,-,TRBJ1-1,CASSYGTLDTEAFF,TGTGCCAGCAGCTACGGGACCCTTGACACTGAAGCTTTCTTT
TRBD2,16,TRBV7-2,-,TRBJ2-1,CASSFTSGMRAGEQFF,TGTGCCAGCAGCTTTACTAGCGGGATGAGGGCGGGTGAGCAGTTCTTC
-,13,TRBV19,-,TRBJ1-1,CASRDEGLTEAFF,TGTGCCAGTAGGGATGAAGGTCTCACTGAAGCTTTCTTT
-,15,TRBV18,-,TRBJ1-5,CASSYEQGFGQPQHF,TGTGCCAGCTCATACGAACAGGGTTTTGGTCAGCCCCAGCATTTT
-,14,TRBV7-9,-,TRBJ2-3,CASGSGVSTDTQYF,TGTGCCAGCGGTTCAGGTGTTAGCACAGATACGCAGTATTTT
TRBD2,16,TRBV19,-,TRBJ2-5,CASSSSGRTNQETQYF,TGTGCCAGTAGTTCTAGCGGGAGGACCAATCAAGAGACCCAGTACTTC
-,13,TRBV7-9,-,TRBJ2-7,CASSLGGNYEQYF,TGTGCCAGCAGCTTAGGAGGGAACTACGAGCAGTACTTC
TRBD1,17,TRBV6-1,-,TRBJ2-2,CASSEKGTGSFIGELFF,TGTGCCAGCAGTGAAAAGGGGACAGGGAGTTTTATCGGGGAGCTGTTTTTT
-,15,TRBV3-1/TRBV3-2,-,TRBJ1-5,CASSQDGGRSQPQHF,TGTGCCAGCAGCCAAGATGGGGGTAGAAGTCAGCCCCAGCATTTT
-,18,TRBV5-5,-,TRBJ1-6,CASSLEGRRSSYNSPLHF,TGTGCCAGCAGCTTGGAAGGCCGGCGGAGCTCCTATAATTCACCCCTCCACTTT
TRBD1,16,TRBV28,-,TRBJ1-1,CASSPGTGPPDTEAFF,TGTGCCAGCAGTCCAGGGACAGGGCCCCCAGACACTGAAGCTTTCTTT
-,13,TRBV2,-,TRBJ1-1,CASSVGMNTEAFF,TGTGCCAGCAGTGTTGGGATGAACACTGAAGCTTTCTTT
TRBD1,16,TRBV10-3,once,TRBJ1-1,CAISSGGSYMNTEAFF,TGTGCCATATCCTCAGGGGGCTCCTATATGAACACTGAAGCTTTCTTT
-,11,TRBV6-5,-,TRBJ2-7,CASRSSYEQYF,TGTGCCAGCAGGAGCTCCTACGAGCAGTACTTC
TRBD1,14,TRBV28,once,TRBJ1-1,CASSPGTGGPEAFF,TGTGCCAGCAGTCCAGGGACAGGGGGGCCTGAAGCTTTCTTT
-,13,TRBV5-1,-,TRBJ2-3,CASSLISTDTQYF,TGCGCCAGCAGCTTGATCAGCACAGATACGCAGTATTTT
-,15,TRBV11-2,-,TRBJ1-4,CASSSDPTVNEKLFF,TGTGCCAGCAGCTCCGACCCGACAGTCAATGAAAAACTGTTTTTT
-,15,TRBV6-5,-,TRBJ2-7,CASRARAQHSYEQYF,TGTGCCAGCAGGGCCCGGGCACAGCACTCCTACGAGCAGTACTTC
-,13,TRBV2,-,TRBJ2-1,CASMEGAYNEQFF,TGTGCCAGCATGGAAGGGGCCTACAATGAGCAGTTCTTC
-,13,TRBV29-1,-,TRBJ1-2,CSVEPQVFYGYTF,TGCAGCGTTGAACCCCAGGTCTTCTATGGCTACACCTTC
-,14,TRBV7-9,-,TRBJ2-1,CASPQGRTFNEQFF,TGTGCCAGTCCCCAGGGACGAACCTTCAATGAGCAGTTCTTC
TRBD2,16,TRBV7-9,-,TRBJ2-2,CASRKGLAVYTGELFF,TGTGCCAGCAGAAAAGGACTAGCGGTTTACACCGGGGAGCTGTTTTTT
-,14,TRBV7-8,few,TRBJ1-6,CASSLLRSNSPLHF,TGTGCCAGCAGCTTACTGAGGTCCAATTCACCCCTCCACTTT
TRBD1,16,TRBV19,-,TRBJ1-1,CASSTLDRGLNTEAFF,TGTGCCAGTAGTACGTTGGACAGGGGGCTGAACACTGAAGCTTTCTTT
-,14,TRBV25-1,-,TRBJ2-1,CASSRPGSYNEQFF,TGTGCCAGCAGTCGACCAGGCTCCTACAATGAGCAGTTCTTC
-,15,TRBV11-2,once,TRBJ2-5,CASTLGGGVQETQYF,TGTGCCAGCACCCTAGGGGGGGGAGTCCAAGAGACCCAGTACTTC
TRBD2,15,TRBV5-4,-,TRBJ2-4,CASSLRRGGRNIQYF,TGTGCCAGCAGCTTGAGGCGGGGGGGGCGAAACATTCAGTACTTC
TRBD1,12,TRBV13,-,TRBJ2-3,CASSTRQGTQYF,TGTGCCAGCAGCACCCGACAGGGGACGCAGTATTTT
TRBD1,13,TRBV10-3,-,TRBJ1-1,CATYPGQGTEAFF,TGTGCCACTTACCCGGGACAGGGCACTGAAGCTTTCTTT
TRBD2,15,TRBV27,-,TRBJ2-7,CASSKLAGVGNEQYF,TGTGCCAGCAGTAAATTAGCGGGAGTTGGCAACGAGCAGTACTTC
-,14,TRBV6-5,-,TRBJ2-7,CASRTQGTTYEQYF,TGTGCCAGCAGAACACAGGGCACCACCTACGAGCAGTACTTC
TRBD1,13,TRBV3-1/TRBV3-2,-,TRBJ1-2,CASSLRDREGYTF,TGTGCCAGCAGCCTGCGGGACAGGGAGGGCTACACCTTC
TRBD2,16,TRBV11-2,few,TRBJ2-5,CASSLPITSGQETQYF,TGTGCCAGCAGCTTGCCCATAACTAGCGGCCAAGAGACCCAGTACTTC
-,15,TRBV28,-,TRBJ2-1,CASSSGSNSYNEQFF,TGTGCCAGCAGTTCTGGGTCCAATTCCTACAATGAGCAGTTCTTC
-,14,TRBV9,-,TRBJ1-2,CASSVGGHIYGYTF,TGTGCCAGCAGCGTAGGTGGGCATATATATGGCTACACCTTC
-,15,TRBV7-2,few,TRBJ2-3,CASTLYNSFTDTQYF,TGTGCCAGCACCCTCTACAACTCGTTCACAGATACGCAGTATTTT
-,16,TRBV4-1,few,TRBJ2-7,CASSQGGLRVGYEQYF,TGCGCCAGCAGCCAAGGAGGGCTCAGGGTCGGCTACGAGCAGTACTTC
TRBD2,16,TRBV4-2,many,TRBJ2-7,CASSQETSGLTYEQYF,TGTGCCAGCAGCCAAGAGACTAGCGGGCTTACCTACGAGCAGTACTTC
-,12,TRBV3-1/TRBV3-2,-,TRBJ2-5,CASSQDTETQYF,TGTGCCAGCAGCCAAGATACAGAGACCCAGTACTTC
-,14,TRBV6-7,-,TRBJ1-1,CATFGREEVTEAFF,TGTGCCACTTTCGGGAGGGAAGAGGTCACTGAAGCTTTCTTT
-,16,TRBV19,-,TRBJ1-3,CASSRSLSGSGNTIYF,TGTGCCAGTAGTCGAAGCCTGTCTGGATCTGGAAACACCATATATTTT
-,14,TRBV7-2,few,TRBJ1-2,CASSLIRGGDGYTF,TGTGCCAGCAGCCTTATTAGGGGAGGGGATGGCTACACCTTC
-,13,TRBV20-1,-,TRBJ1-2,CSASSTTLGGYTF,TGCAGTGCTAGTTCGACCACCCTAGGTGGCTACACCTTC
TRBD1,16,TRBV5-6,-,TRBJ1-6,CASSPDRVGVRSPLHF,TGTGCCAGCAGCCCAGACAGGGTAGGGGTGCGGTCACCCCTCCACTTT
-,14,TRBV12-5,-,TRBJ2-7,CASALDSPSYEQYF,TGTGCTAGTGCCCTGGACAGTCCGTCCTACGAGCAGTACTTC
TRBD2,19,TRBV2,-,TRBJ2-1,CASILPRLAGHSSYNEQFF,TGTGCCAGTATCTTACCGAGACTAGCGGGTCACAGCTCCTACAATGAGCAGTTCTTC
-,12,TRBV2,-,TRBJ1-1,CASRVENTEAFF,TGTGCCAGCCGCGTTGAGAACACTGAAGCTTTCTTT
TRBD1,12,TRBV11-1,-,TRBJ1-2,CASSAQGAGYTF,TGTGCCAGCAGCGCACAGGGGGCTGGCTACACCTTC
-,15,TRBV7-9,-,TRBJ2-1,CASRQALGDFDEQFF,TGTGCCAGCAGGCAAGCACTGGGGGACTTCGATGAGCAGTTCTTC
-,12,TRBV28,-,TRBJ1-1,CASSVVNTEAFF,TGTGCCAGCAGTGTTGTGAACACTGAAGCTTTCTTT
-,15,TRBV6-5,-,TRBJ1-5,CASSLGGQLQQPQHF,TGTGCCAGCAGCTTAGGGGGGCAGCTTCAACAGCCCCAGCATTTT
-,15,TRBV5-6,few,TRBJ2-7,CASSSRTLRTYEQYF,TGTGCCAGCAGCTCACGGACACTTCGAACCTACGAGCAGTACTTC
-,15,TRBV19,-,TRBJ2-1,CASSLEAGPYNEQFF,TGTGCCAGTAGTTTAGAAGCGGGCCCTTACAATGAGCAGTTCTTC
-,14,TRBV6-6,-,TRBJ1-1,CASSYLILNTEAFF,TGTGCCAGCAGTTATCTGATACTGAACACTGAAGCTTTCTTT
-,11,TRBV20-1,-,TRBJ1-4,CSALVAVGLFF,TGCAGTGCCCTCGTCGCGGTGGGACTGTTTTTT
TRBD2,14,TRBV18,-,TRBJ2-3,CASSPPLAVNTQYF,TGTGCCAGCTCACCACCGCTAGCGGTAAATACGCAGTATTTT
-,15,TRBV5-1,-,TRBJ2-5,CASSLALTVVKTQYF,TGCGCCAGCAGCTTGGCCCTGACAGTCGTGAAGACCCAGTACTTC
-,15,TRBV19,-,TRBJ1-1,CASSIPSGGNTEAFF,TGTGCCAGTAGTATACCGTCGGGCGGTAACACTGAAGCTTTCTTT